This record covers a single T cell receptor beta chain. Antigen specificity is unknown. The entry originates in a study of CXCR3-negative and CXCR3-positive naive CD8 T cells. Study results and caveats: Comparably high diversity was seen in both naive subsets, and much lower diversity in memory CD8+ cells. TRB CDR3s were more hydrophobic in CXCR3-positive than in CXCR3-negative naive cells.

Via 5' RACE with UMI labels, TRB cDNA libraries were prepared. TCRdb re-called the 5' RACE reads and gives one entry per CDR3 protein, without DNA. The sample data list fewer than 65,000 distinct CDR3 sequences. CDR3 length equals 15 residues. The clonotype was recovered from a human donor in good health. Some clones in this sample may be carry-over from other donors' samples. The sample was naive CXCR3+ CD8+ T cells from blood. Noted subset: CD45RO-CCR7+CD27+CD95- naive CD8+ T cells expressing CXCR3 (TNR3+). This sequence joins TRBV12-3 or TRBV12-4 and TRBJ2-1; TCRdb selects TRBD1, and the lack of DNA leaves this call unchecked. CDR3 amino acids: CASSLPGQGILEQFF.